What follows are 2 T cell receptor beta chains derived from one specimen sequenced in a study of T cells in Graves' hyperthyroidism and ophthalmopathy. The source material, RNA transcripts, was used to amplify TCR beta CDR3 regions. The study used the HTBI primer set for a first-round RT-PCR of the TCR CDR3. TCRdb itself ran the multiplex PCR reads through MiXCR, one entry per CDR3 protein. The table shows 620,000 or so distinct CDR3 sequences, with roughly 15% occurring only once. The source material was blood. The receptors originated from a woman aged 45-65 years with Graves' ophthalmopathy.

This clonotype was seen just once. A read error is possible here, since a much larger clone lies one base away. The CDR3 does not end in the conserved phenylalanine or tryptophan, so this is likely a read error. The chain joins TRBV28 to TRBJ2-5; 10 bases are shared with TRBD1. V gave up 6 bases and J gave up 1 base; unmatched junction bases: 5. The germline V gene encodes CDR1 MDHEN and CDR2 SYDVKM. The CDR3 contains 15 residues. For the CDR3, the DNA is TGTGCCAGCAGATGGACAGGGGGGCGCCAAGAGACCCAGTACCTC. This sequence encodes CASRWTGGRQETQYL.

This clonotype was seen more than once but under ten times. The V and J genes are TRBV5-1 and TRBJ1-5; the match to TRBD1 covers 8 bases. Germline CDR1 and CDR2: SGHRS and YFSETQ. This CDR3 contains 15 residues. After removal of 4 bases from V and 6 bases from J, the junction contained 9 bases not matched to a gene. The DNA of the CDR3 is TGCGCCAGCAGCCCCGGACAGGGTCTAGGTCAGCCCCAGCATTTT. It encodes CASSPGQGLGQPQHF.